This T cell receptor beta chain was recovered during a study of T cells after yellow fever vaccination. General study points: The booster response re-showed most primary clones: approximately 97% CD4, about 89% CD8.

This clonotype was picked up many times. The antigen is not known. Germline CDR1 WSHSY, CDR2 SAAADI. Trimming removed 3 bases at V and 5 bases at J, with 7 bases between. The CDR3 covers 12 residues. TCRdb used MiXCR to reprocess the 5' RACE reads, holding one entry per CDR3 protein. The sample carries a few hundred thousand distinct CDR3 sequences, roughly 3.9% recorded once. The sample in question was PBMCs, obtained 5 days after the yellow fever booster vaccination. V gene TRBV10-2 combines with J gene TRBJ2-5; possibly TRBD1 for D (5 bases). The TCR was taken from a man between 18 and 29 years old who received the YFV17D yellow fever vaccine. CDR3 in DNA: TGCGCCAGCAGTGAAGGGGTGGAGACCCAGTACTTC. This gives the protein CASSEGVETQYF.